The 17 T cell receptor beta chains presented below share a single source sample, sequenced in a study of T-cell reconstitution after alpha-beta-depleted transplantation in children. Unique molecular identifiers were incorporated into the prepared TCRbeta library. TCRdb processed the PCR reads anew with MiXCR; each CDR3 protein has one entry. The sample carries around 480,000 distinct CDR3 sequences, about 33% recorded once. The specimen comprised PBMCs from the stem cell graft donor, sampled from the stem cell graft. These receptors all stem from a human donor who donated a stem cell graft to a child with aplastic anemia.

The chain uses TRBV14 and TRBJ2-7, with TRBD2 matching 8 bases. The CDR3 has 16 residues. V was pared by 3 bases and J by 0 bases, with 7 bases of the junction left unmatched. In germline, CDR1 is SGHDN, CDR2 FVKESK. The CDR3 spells CASSHGRSGSSYEQYF. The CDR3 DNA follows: TGTGCCAGCAGCCACGGCCGGAGCGGGAGCTCCTACGAGCAGTACTTC.

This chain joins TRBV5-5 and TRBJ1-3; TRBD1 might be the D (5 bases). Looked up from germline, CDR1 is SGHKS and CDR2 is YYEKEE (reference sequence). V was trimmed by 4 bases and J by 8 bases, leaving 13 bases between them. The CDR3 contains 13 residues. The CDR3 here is CASSQGLLDTIYF. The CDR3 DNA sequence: TGTGCCAGCAGCCAGGGTTTATTGGACACCATATATTTT.

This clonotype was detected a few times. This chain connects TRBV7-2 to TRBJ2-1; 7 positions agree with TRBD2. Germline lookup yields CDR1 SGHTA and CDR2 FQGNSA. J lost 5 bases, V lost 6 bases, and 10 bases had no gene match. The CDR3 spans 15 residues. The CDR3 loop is CASSPSGTSDNEQFF. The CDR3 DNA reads TGTGCCAGCAGTCCTAGCGGAACTTCGGACAATGAGCAGTTCTTC.

CDR3 protein: CASSVGLVNEQFF. The CDR3 region has the DNA TGCGCCAGCAGCGTGGGACTAGTCAATGAGCAGTTCTTC. The J gene is TRBJ2-1, the V gene TRBV5-1; 8 bases map to TRBD2. Germline V CDR1 and CDR2: SGHRS, YFSETQ. The ends lost 4 bases at V and 6 bases at J; junction bases unmatched: 3. The CDR3 loop spans 13 amino acids.

The CDR3 DNA reads as TGTGCCAGCTCACAGAAGATTCGGGGATCACCCCTCCACTTT. Encoded protein: CASSQKIRGSPLHF. V and J are TRBV18 and TRBJ1-6; D is undetermined. Germline CDR1 is KGHSH and CDR2 is LQKENI. The V end was cut by 4 bases, the J end by 10 bases, with 14 bases between. The CDR3 contains 14 residues.

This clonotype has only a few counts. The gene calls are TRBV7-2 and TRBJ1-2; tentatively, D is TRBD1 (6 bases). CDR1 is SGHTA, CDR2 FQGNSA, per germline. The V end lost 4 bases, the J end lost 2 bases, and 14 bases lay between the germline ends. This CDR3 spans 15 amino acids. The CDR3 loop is CASSSPMDSNYGYTF. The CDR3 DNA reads TGTGCCAGCAGCTCGCCGATGGACAGCAACTATGGCTACACCTTC.

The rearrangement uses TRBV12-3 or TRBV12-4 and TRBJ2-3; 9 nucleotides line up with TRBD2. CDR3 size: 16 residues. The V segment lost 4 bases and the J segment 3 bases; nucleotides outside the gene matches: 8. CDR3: CASSWAGGPSTDTQYF. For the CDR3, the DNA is TGTGCCAGCAGTTGGGCGGGAGGGCCGTCGACAGATACGCAGTATTTT.

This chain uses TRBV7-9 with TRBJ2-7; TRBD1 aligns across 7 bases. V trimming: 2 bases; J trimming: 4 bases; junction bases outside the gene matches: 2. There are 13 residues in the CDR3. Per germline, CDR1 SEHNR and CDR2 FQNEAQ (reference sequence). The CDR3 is CASSLMTGYEQYV. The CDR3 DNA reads TGTGCCAGCAGCTTAATGACAGGGTACGAGCAGTACGTC.

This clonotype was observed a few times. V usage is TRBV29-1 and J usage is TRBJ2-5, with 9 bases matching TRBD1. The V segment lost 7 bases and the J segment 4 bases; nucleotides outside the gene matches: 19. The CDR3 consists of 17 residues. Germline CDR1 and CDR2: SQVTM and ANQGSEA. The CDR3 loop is CSAETMHRGLSGETQYF. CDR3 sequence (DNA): TGCAGCGCCGAAACGATGCACAGGGGGCTAAGTGGAGAGACCCAGTACTTC.

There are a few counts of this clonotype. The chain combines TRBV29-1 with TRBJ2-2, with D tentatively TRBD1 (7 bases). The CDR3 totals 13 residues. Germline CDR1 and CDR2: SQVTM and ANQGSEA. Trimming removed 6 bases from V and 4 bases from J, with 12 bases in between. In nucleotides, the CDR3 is TGCAGCGTGGGGGGACAGCCCACCGGGGAGCTGTTTTTT. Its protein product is CSVGGQPTGELFF.

The CDR3 region is CASSYGQGTAAYNEQFF. The DNA for the CDR3 is TGTGCCAGCAGTTACGGACAGGGGACTGCCGCCTACAATGAGCAGTTCTTC. The gene calls are TRBV5-6 and TRBJ2-1; 9 nucleotides agree with TRBD1. The CDR3 is 17 amino acids. CDR1 and CDR2 (germline): SGHDT, YYEEEE. J gave up 2 bases and V 5 bases, and 11 bases lay outside the gene matches.

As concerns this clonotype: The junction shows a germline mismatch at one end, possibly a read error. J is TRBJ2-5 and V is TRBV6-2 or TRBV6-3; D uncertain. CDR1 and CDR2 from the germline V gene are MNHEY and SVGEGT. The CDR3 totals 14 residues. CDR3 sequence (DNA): TGTGCCAGCAGACCGACTGCGAACCAGGAGACCCAGTACTTC. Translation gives CASRPTANQETQYF.

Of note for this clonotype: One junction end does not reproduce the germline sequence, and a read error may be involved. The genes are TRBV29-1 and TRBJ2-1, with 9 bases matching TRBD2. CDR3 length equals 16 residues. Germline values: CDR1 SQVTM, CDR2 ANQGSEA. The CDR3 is CSARALAGAGYTEQFF. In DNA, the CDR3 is TGCAGCGCCCGGGCCTTAGCGGGAGCAGGTTACACTGAGCAGTTCTTC.

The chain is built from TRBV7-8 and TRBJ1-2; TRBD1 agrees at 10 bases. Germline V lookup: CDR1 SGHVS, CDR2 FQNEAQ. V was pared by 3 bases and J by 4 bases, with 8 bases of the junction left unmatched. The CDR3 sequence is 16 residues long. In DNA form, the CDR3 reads TGTGCCAGCAGCTTTTGGGACGGGACAGGGGTCTATGGCTACACCTTC. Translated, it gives CASSFWDGTGVYGYTF.

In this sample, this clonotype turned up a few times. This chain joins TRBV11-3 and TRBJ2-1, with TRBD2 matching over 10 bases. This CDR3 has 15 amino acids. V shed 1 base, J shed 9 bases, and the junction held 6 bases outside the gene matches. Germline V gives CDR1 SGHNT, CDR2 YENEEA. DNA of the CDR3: TGTGCCAGCAGCTTAGTGCTAGCGGGAGAGGGTGAGCAGTTCTTC. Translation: CASSLVLAGEGEQFF. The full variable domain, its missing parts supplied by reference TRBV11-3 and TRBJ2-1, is EAGVVQSPRYKIIEKKQPVAFWCNPISGHNTLYWYLQNLGQGPELLIRYENEEAVDDSQLPKDRFSAERLKGVDSTLKIQPAELGDSAVYLCASSLVLAGEGEQFFGPGTRLTVL.

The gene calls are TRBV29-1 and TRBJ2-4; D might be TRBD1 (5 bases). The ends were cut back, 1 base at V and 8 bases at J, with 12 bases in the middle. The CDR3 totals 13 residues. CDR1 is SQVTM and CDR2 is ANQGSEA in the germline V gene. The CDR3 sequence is CSVEGSRADIQYF. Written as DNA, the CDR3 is TGCAGCGTTGAAGGGAGCAGGGCCGACATTCAGTACTTC.

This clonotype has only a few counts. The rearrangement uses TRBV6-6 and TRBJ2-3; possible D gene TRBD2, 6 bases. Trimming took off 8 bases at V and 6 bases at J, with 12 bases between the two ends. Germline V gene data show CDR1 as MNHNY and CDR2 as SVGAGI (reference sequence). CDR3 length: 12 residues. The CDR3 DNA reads TGTGCCAGCTCACGGGAGACCGATACGCAGTATTTT. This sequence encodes CASSRETDTQYF.